The 30 T cell receptor beta chains listed next were all sequenced from one sample in a study of shared clonotypes between healthy human individuals. The repertoire was sequenced with immunoSEQ multiplex PCR; TCRdb's copy has only in-frame clones and lacks some. The sample lists millions of clones; 90% to 95% were seen once. The sample consisted of naive CD4+ T cells sorted from blood. Subset defined: CD45RA+ positively selected. The source is a young man in good health.

The genes are TRBV5-4 and TRBJ1-1, with a weak D call TRBD1 (6 bases). Germline CDR1 is SGHNT and CDR2 is YYREEE (reference sequence). CDR3 length equals 14 residues. Trimming removed 4 bases at V and 3 bases at J, with 13 bases between. CDR3 loop: CASSPADRDTEAFF. Here the CDR3 DNA reads TGTGCCAGCAGCCCCGCGGACAGAGACACTGAAGCTTTCTTT.

This clone was seen only once. CDR3 nucleotide sequence: TGTGCCAGCAGCTTAGGAAGAGACAGGTCCTACTATGGCTACACCTTC. This translates into CASSLGRDRSYYGYTF. V usage is TRBV5-6 and J usage is TRBJ1-2; possible D gene TRBD1, 6 bases. The germline gives CDR1 SGHDT, CDR2 YYEEEE. Trimming cost V 2 bases and J 3 bases, with 17 bases left between them. This CDR3 has 16 residues. Variable domain in full (rest from reference TRBV5-6 and TRBJ1-2): DAGVTQSPTHLIKTRGQQVTLRCSPKSGHDTVSWYQQALGQGPQFIFQYYEEEERQRGNFPDRFSGHQFPNYSSELNVNALLLGDSALYLCASSLGRDRSYYGYTFGSGTRLTVV.

The rearrangement links TRBV6-6 to TRBJ1-6; TRBD1 might be the D (5 bases). V was shortened by 7 bases and J by 12 bases, with 13 bases between the two germline ends. The length of the CDR3 is 12 residues. Germline V gene data show CDR1 as MNHNY and CDR2 as SVGAGI (reference sequence). The CDR3 protein is CASTSSGGPLHF. The DNA for the CDR3 is TGTGCCAGCACCTCAAGCGGGGGACCCCTCCACTTT.

The chain combines TRBV5-6 with TRBJ1-2, with D possibly matching TRBD1 (5 bases). CDR3 size: 14 residues. Germline V CDR1 and CDR2: SGHDT, YYEEEE. V dropped 5 bases and J dropped 5 bases, with 16 bases sitting between them. CDR3 nucleotide sequence: TGTGCCAGCAGTCAATGGGGCAGGCCGTATGGCTACACCTTC. Its translation: CASSQWGRPYGYTF.

V and J are TRBV11-1 and TRBJ2-3; 12 bases agree with TRBD2. The CDR3 totals 17 residues. CDR1 is SGHAT, CDR2 FQDESV, per germline (reference sequence). The J segment lost 8 bases and the V segment lost 2 bases, leaving 11 bases of the junction unmatched. The CDR3 sequence: CASSLQSSGGGSGTQYF. CDR3 nucleotide sequence: TGTGCCAGCAGCTTACAGTCTAGCGGGGGGGGTTCGGGTACGCAGTATTTT. Full variable domain (rest looked up from reference TRBV11-1 and TRBJ2-3): EAEVAQSPRYKITEKSQAVAFWCDPISGHATLYWYRQILGQGPELLVQFQDESVVDDSQLPKDRFSAERLKGVDSTLKIQPAELGDSAMYLCASSLQSSGGGSGTQYFGPGTRLTVL.

The chain couples TRBV5-6 to TRBJ2-3; 8 positions match TRBD2. Germline CDR1 reads SGHDT; CDR2 reads YYEEEE. V was clipped by 2 bases and J by 9 bases; unmatched bases: 11. The CDR3 contains 15 residues. CDR3 coding DNA: TGTGCCAGCAGCTTACGTAGCGGGATACTCGGCACGCAGTATTTT. It yields the protein CASSLRSGILGTQYF.

This rearrangement joins TRBV2 to TRBJ1-1; possible D gene TRBD1, 5 bases. The ends were cut back, 7 bases at V and 4 bases at J, with 16 bases in the middle. This CDR3 comprises 14 residues. Germline lookup yields CDR1 SNHLY and CDR2 FYNNEI. The chain's CDR3 is CASKPGDWITEAFF. The CDR3 bases are TGTGCCAGCAAACCGGGGGATTGGATCACTGAAGCTTTCTTT. The complete variable domain, with remaining parts taken from reference TRBV2 and TRBJ1-1, reads EPEVTQTPSHQVTQMGQEVILRCVPISNHLYFYWYRQILGQKVEFLVSFYNNEISEKSEIFDDQFSVERPDGSNFTLKIRSTKLEDSAMYFCASKPGDWITEAFFGQGTRLTVV.

This chain joins TRBV5-6 and TRBJ2-4, with D maybe TRBD1 (6 bases). There are 15 residues in the CDR3. Germline CDR1 reads SGHDT; CDR2 reads YYEEEE. The ends were cut back, 5 bases at V and 3 bases at J, with 15 bases in the middle. This CDR3 is CASRPQGFGKNIQYF. The CDR3 DNA reads TGTGCCAGCAGACCCCAGGGGTTCGGCAAAAACATTCAGTACTTC.

This chain connects TRBV27 to TRBJ2-1; D may be TRBD2 (5 bases). The ends were cut back, 5 bases at V and 1 base at J, with 12 bases in the middle. From germline, CDR1 is MNHEY and CDR2 SMNVEV (reference sequence). The CDR3 totals 15 residues. CDR3 loop: CASSPGLSSYNEQFF. CDR3 nucleotide sequence: TGTGCCAGCAGTCCAGGACTCAGTTCCTACAATGAGCAGTTCTTC.

The CDR3, as DNA: TGTGCCAGCTCAGGCCCGCGGAGGGACCTCTCTGGAAACACCATATATTTT. It translates to CASSGPRRDLSGNTIYF. The chain is built from TRBV18 and TRBJ1-3; TRBD1 is a possible D gene (5 bases). V lost 5 bases to trimming and J lost 0 bases, with 17 bases between them. This CDR3 is built from 17 residues. Germline loops: CDR1 KGHSH, CDR2 LQKENI.

Concerning this clone itself: Other DNA sequences within the sample encode an identical CDR3. The chain uses TRBV5-1 and TRBJ2-5, with D tentatively TRBD2 (6 bases). Trimming removed 3 bases from V and 2 bases from J, with 14 bases in between. The CDR3 extends over 15 amino acids. From germline, CDR1 is SGHRS and CDR2 YFSETQ. The CDR3 loop reads CASSSSGGTQETQYF. The CDR3 DNA sequence: TGCGCCAGCAGCTCAAGTGGGGGGACGCAAGAGACCCAGTACTTC.

The chain joins TRBV11-3 to TRBJ1-1; D ambiguous. CDR1 is SGHNT and CDR2 is YENEEA in the germline V gene. Trimming pared 3 bases from V and 1 base from J, leaving 6 bases between. The CDR3 runs 13 residues. The CDR3 here is CASSFGSNTEAFF. As DNA, the CDR3 is TGTGCCAGCAGCTTTGGGTCGAACACTGAAGCTTTCTTT.

The CDR3 DNA follows: TGTGCCAGCAGTGAAAAAGGACTGTTGTACCAAGAGACCCAGTACTTC. Its translation is CASSEKGLLYQETQYF. This chain uses TRBV25-1 with TRBJ2-5, with D possibly matching TRBD2 (5 bases). The CDR3 loop spans 16 amino acids. Germline-derived CDR1 and CDR2 are MGHDK and SYGVNS. V was shortened by 2 bases and J by 0 bases, with 13 bases between the two germline ends.

V usage is TRBV5-1 and J usage is TRBJ1-3; maybe TRBD1 (5 bases). V shed 4 bases and J shed 0 bases, with 11 bases lying between them. Germline V gene sequence: CDR1 SGHRS, CDR2 YFSETQ. The CDR3 sequence is 15 residues long. The CDR3 region is CASSLWGNSGNTIYF. CDR3 nucleotides: TGCGCCAGCAGCCTGTGGGGGAACTCTGGAAACACCATATATTTT.

J is TRBJ1-6 and V is TRBV27; D ambiguous. The length of the CDR3 is 19 residues. Germline lookup yields CDR1 MNHEY and CDR2 SMNVEV (reference sequence). Trimming took 2 bases from V and 5 from J, leaving 22 bases between them. CDR3 sequence reads: CASSLIRQSRTGNNSPLHF. The DNA for the CDR3 is TGTGCCAGCAGTTTAATCAGGCAGAGCCGCACCGGGAATAATTCACCCCTCCACTTT.

This clone was seen once. The V and J genes are TRBV7-6 and TRBJ1-6; TRBD1 is a possible D gene (6 bases). The CDR3 runs 14 residues. Germline-derived CDR1 and CDR2 are SGHVS and FNYEAQ. Trimming shortened V by 1 base and J by 8 bases, and 9 bases separated the two germline ends. CDR3 in amino acids: CASSLGAGDSPLHF. The DNA for the CDR3 is TGTGCCAGCAGCTTAGGGGCAGGGGATTCACCCCTCCACTTT.

The J gene is TRBJ1-2, the V gene TRBV7-2; 7 nucleotides align to TRBD1. Per germline, CDR1 SGHTA and CDR2 FQGNSA. The J segment lost 3 bases and the V segment lost 0 bases, leaving 4 bases of the junction unmatched. The CDR3 extends over 15 amino acids. CDR3 region: CASSLARTGDYGYTF. As DNA, the CDR3 is TGTGCCAGCAGCTTAGCGAGGACAGGAGACTATGGCTACACCTTC.

This chain links TRBV25-1 with TRBJ2-1, with 9 bases matching TRBD1. Germline V gives CDR1 MGHDK, CDR2 SYGVNS. J lost 0 bases, V lost 0 bases, and 3 bases had no gene match. CDR3 length: 17 residues. DNA of the CDR3: TGTGCCAGCAGTGAATATACGGGACAGGGCTCCTACAATGAGCAGTTCTTC. Translated, it gives CASSEYTGQGSYNEQFF.

Worth noting for this clone: Other nucleotide sequences in the sample specify the same CDR3. This chain uses TRBV7-9 with TRBJ2-7; no clear D gene. The CDR3 spans 12 residues. CDR1 is SEHNR, CDR2 FQNEAQ, per germline (reference sequence). V was trimmed by 2 bases and J by 2 bases, leaving 4 bases between them. This CDR3 is CASSLLPYEQYF. CDR3 sequence (DNA): TGTGCCAGCAGCTTACTCCCCTACGAGCAGTACTTC.

This chain links TRBV5-1 with TRBJ2-1; a possible D gene is TRBD1 (5 bases). Germline lookup yields CDR1 SGHRS and CDR2 YFSETQ. The V end was cut by 0 bases, the J end by 7 bases, with 11 bases between. This CDR3 has 14 residues. CDR3 nucleotide sequence: TGCGCCAGCAGCTTGGAGACAGCCGGTAATGAGCAGTTCTTC. Its translation: CASSLETAGNEQFF.

The chain uses TRBV5-6 and TRBJ2-3, with 9 bases aligning to TRBD2. CDR1 SGHDT and CDR2 YYEEEE come from the germline V gene. V lost 1 base, J lost 7 bases, and 7 bases stayed unmatched. The CDR3 covers 15 residues. This CDR3 is CASSLIGLAKNTQYF. The CDR3, as DNA: TGTGCCAGCAGCTTGATAGGACTAGCGAAAAATACGCAGTATTTT.

This clone appeared a single time. The genes are TRBV10-3 and TRBJ2-6, with D unresolved. Between the trimmed V and J ends, which lost 0 bases and 2 bases, there was a span of 11 bases. The CDR3 is 17 residues long. Germline V gene lookup returns CDR1 ENHRY and CDR2 SYGVKD. CDR3: CAISESSLITGANVLTF. For the CDR3, the DNA is TGTGCCATCAGTGAGTCTAGTCTGATCACTGGGGCCAACGTCCTGACTTTC.

This chain connects TRBV28 to TRBJ2-3, with D maybe TRBD2 (6 bases). V lost 10 bases to trimming and J lost 4 bases, with 15 bases between them. The CDR3 is made up of 13 amino acids. Germline loops: CDR1 MDHEN, CDR2 SYDVKM. The CDR3 DNA reads TGTGCCACCTTTGGGGGGACTGCAGATACGCAGTATTTT. Translating gives CATFGGTADTQYF.

The chain combines TRBV30 with TRBJ2-3; D might be TRBD2 (7 bases). V gave up 5 bases and J gave up 3 bases, with 15 bases separating them. The germline V gene has CDR1 GTSNPN and CDR2 SVGIG (reference sequence). The CDR3 contains 14 residues. DNA for the CDR3: TGTGCCTGGGGGGCGGGGGCCCCGACAGATACGCAGTATTTT. Its protein is CAWGAGAPTDTQYF.

This chain connects TRBV4-1 to TRBJ2-2; the D gene is possibly TRBD2 (5 bases). Trimming stripped 1 base from V and 3 bases from J, with 12 bases between. The CDR3 covers 16 residues. Germline CDR1 MGHRA, CDR2 YSYEKL. Written as DNA, the CDR3 is TGCGCCAGCAGCCAAGTTCCGCAGCGGTACACCGGGGAGCTGTTTTTT. It yields the protein CASSQVPQRYTGELFF.

This chain uses TRBV11-1 with TRBJ2-7, with 10 positions matching TRBD1. V trimming: 5 bases; J trimming: 6 bases; junction bases outside the gene matches: 7. This CDR3 region has 14 residues. Germline CDR1 SGHAT, CDR2 FQDESV (reference sequence). The CDR3 reads CASSRDRGLSEQYF. The CDR3 DNA is TGTGCCAGCAGCCGGGACAGGGGCTTGTCCGAGCAGTACTTC.

This rearrangement joins TRBV5-1 to TRBJ2-3, with 8 bases that match TRBD1. The germline gives CDR1 SGHRS, CDR2 YFSETQ. The CDR3 has 14 residues. J gave up 4 bases and V 4 bases, and 5 bases lay outside the gene matches. CDR3 residues: CASSSRGLADTQYF. As DNA, the CDR3 is TGCGCCAGCAGCAGCAGGGGGCTGGCAGATACGCAGTATTTT.

Details on this clone: The same CDR3 also results from other DNA sequences found in this sample. The V gene is TRBV29-1, the J gene TRBJ2-3, with D possibly being TRBD2 (6 bases). From germline, CDR1 is SQVTM and CDR2 ANQGSEA. With 4 bases removed from V and 1 base from J, the gap between germline ends came to 9 bases. The CDR3 covers 13 residues. The CDR3 protein is CSVVRGGTDTQYF. The CDR3 DNA reads as TGCAGCGTTGTCCGCGGGGGCACAGATACGCAGTATTTT.

This clone was detected once. The chain links TRBV7-9 to TRBJ2-2; 7 bases match TRBD1. This CDR3 is built from 16 residues. J lost 0 bases, V lost 5 bases, and 6 bases had no gene match. Looked up from germline, CDR1 is SEHNR and CDR2 is FQNEAQ (reference sequence). CDR3 loop: CASSPPGTANTGELFF. The CDR3 region has the DNA TGTGCCAGCAGCCCCCCCGGGACAGCGAACACCGGGGAGCTGTTTTTT.

V and J are TRBV6-5 and TRBJ1-4; weak D call: TRBD1 (5 bases). The CDR3 runs to 16 residues. The germline V gene encodes CDR1 MNHEY and CDR2 SVGAGI. V was pared by 0 bases and J by 8 bases, with 16 bases between. The CDR3 loop reads CASSYSSGAGKEKLFF. CDR3 nucleotide sequence: TGTGCCAGCAGTTACTCGAGTGGGGCAGGGAAAGAAAAACTGTTTTTT.